This TCR beta chain stems from a study of T cells in Graves' hyperthyroidism and ophthalmopathy. Study conclusions and caveats: Ophthalmopathy was distinguished from stable hyperthyroidism by 13 V-J signatures.

This clonotype was counted at least ten times. Its antigen is currently unknown. Patients affected by ophthalmopathy presented a Clinical Activity Score of at least 3, a NOSPECS grade of at least 4, and disease duration below 3 months. Patients were excluded because of uncontrolled infection, other autoimmune disease, pregnancy or lactation. Diagnoses rested on clinical symptoms, serum thyroxine and TRAb, thyroid ultrasound and orbital computed tomography. Amplification of TCR beta CDR3 regions was performed using RNA transcripts as template. Carried out on the TCR CDR3, a first-round RT-PCR used the HTBI primer set. TCRdb called the multiplex PCR reads again in MiXCR, with one record for every CDR3 protein. The sample has around 600,000 distinct CDR3 sequences; 12% to 15% are singletons. Trimming took off 4 bases at V and 1 base at J, with 13 bases between the two ends. This CDR3 has 15 amino acids. In germline, CDR1 is SEHNR, CDR2 FQNEAQ (reference sequence).

The chain carries TRBV7-9 and TRBJ2-5, with D unresolved. The TCR originated in a woman under 30 with Graves' ophthalmopathy. The sequenced sample was blood. The CDR3 nucleotides are TGTGCCAGCAGCTCACCACAGAAAACCCAAGAGACCCAGTACTTC. Translated: CASSSPQKTQETQYF.